The source of this T cell receptor beta chain is a study of T cell responses to AZD1222 COVID-19 vaccine. Libraries were prepared by immunoSEQ multiplex PCR; TCRdb keeps only in-frame clonotypes and omits some of them. Among 90,000 to 120,000 clones listed, 90% to 95% were seen once. The CDR3 totals 14 residues. Germline values: CDR1 MNHNS, CDR2 SASEGT. The V gene lost 6 bases and the J gene lost 1 base, with 12 bases spanning the gap. The chain is built from TRBV6-1 and TRBJ1-2; weak D call: TRBD1 (6 bases). Sequenced material: peripheral blood, taken 28 days after the second AZD1222 dose. The sequence was obtained from an adult who received the AZD1222 COVID-19 vaccine. The CDR3 spells CASSLGAVNYGYTF. The CDR3 bases are TGTGCCAGCAGCCTGGGGGCAGTTAACTATGGCTACACCTTC.